Presented here are 5 T cell receptor beta chains from one specimen sequenced in a study of shared T cell receptors in the human thymus. The data were produced by immunoSEQ multiplex PCR, yet TCRdb's version contains in-frame clones alone and is incomplete. The sample has roughly 500,000 clones; around 78% are singletons. The data also belong to a second study, concerning human thymus T cells.

Material for sequencing was thymocytes. All receptors come from a boy less than two years old with a congenital heart defect.

This clone was detected a few times. The chain is built from TRBV4-3 and TRBJ1-5; weak D call: TRBD1 (6 bases). CDR1 and CDR2 (germline): LGHNA, YSLEER. The CDR3 is 13 amino acids. Trimming cost V 4 bases and J 3 bases, with 7 bases left between them. The CDR3 spells CASSRTANQPQHF. The DNA of the CDR3 is TGCGCCAGCAGCCGGACAGCCAATCAGCCCCAGCATTTT.

V is TRBV25-1 and J is TRBJ2-7, with no clear D. Germline V gene sequence: CDR1 MGHDK, CDR2 SYGVNS. V was shortened by 7 bases and J by 6 bases, with 10 bases between the two germline ends. The length of the CDR3 is 11 residues. Here the CDR3 DNA reads TGTGCCAGCACCCTATCAAGCGAGCAGTACTTC. Translation gives CASTLSSEQYF.

The V and J genes are TRBV28 and TRBJ2-2; the match to TRBD2 covers 7 bases. The CDR3 consists of 20 residues. V shed 7 bases, J shed 6 bases, and the junction held 26 bases outside the gene matches. CDR1 and CDR2 (germline): MDHEN, SYDVKM. Here the CDR3 reads CASIHLKSSPGGVDAGELFF. In DNA, the CDR3 is TGTGCCAGCATTCACCTTAAATCTAGTCCGGGGGGTGTGGACGCCGGGGAGCTGTTTTTT.

The V call is TRBV5-6, the J call TRBJ2-7; possible D gene TRBD2, 6 bases. The CDR3 runs 15 residues. The V gene's germline CDR1 is SGHDT and CDR2 YYEEEE. V gave up 1 base and J gave up 0 bases, with 11 bases separating them. This CDR3 reads CASSLRAGSSYEQYF. As DNA, the CDR3 is TGTGCCAGCAGCTTGCGGGCGGGAAGCTCCTACGAGCAGTACTTC.

This CDR3 reads CASSLAVSIAKNIQYF. As DNA, the CDR3 is TGTGCCAGCAGCTTAGCGGTCTCTATAGCCAAAAACATTCAGTACTTC. This chain connects TRBV11-2 to TRBJ2-4; the D is unclear. Germline loops: CDR1 SGHAT, CDR2 FQNNGV. Trimming removed 1 base from V and 0 bases from J, with 10 bases in between. The length of the CDR3 is 16 residues.